The 29 T cell receptor beta chains below were found in one sample sequenced in a study of identical twins. One entry per CDR3 protein results from TCRdb running MiXCR on the 5' RACE reads. The table has around 500,000 distinct CDR3 sequences, over 12% seen once; the top ten hold roughly 0.5%. These data also formed part of another study, on yellow fever vaccine responses in identical twins.

The sequenced material came from CD4+ T cells sorted from blood. The receptors derive from a woman between 18 and 30 years old in good health.

The genes are TRBV6-2 or TRBV6-3 and TRBJ2-3; no definite D call. CDR3 length equals 16 residues. Germline-derived CDR1 and CDR2 are MNHEY and SVGEGT. V lost 3 bases, J lost 2 bases, and 15 bases lay in between. CDR3 nucleotide sequence: TGTGCCAGCAGTTATGAAATAGCATCCTACACAGATACGCAGTATTTT. It yields the protein CASSYEIASYTDTQYF.

The CDR3 coding sequence is TGTGCCAGCAGTTACTCCAGGGGAGGGGCTCGAGAGACCCAGTACTTC. It codes for CASSYSRGGARETQYF. V is TRBV6-5 and J is TRBJ2-5, with D perhaps matching TRBD2 (7 bases). This CDR3 region has 16 residues. The germline V gene has CDR1 MNHEY and CDR2 SVGAGI. V lost 0 bases and J lost 4, with 15 bases in between.

This clonotype was seen many times. This chain connects TRBV12-3 or TRBV12-4 to TRBJ2-7, with 7 bases lining up with TRBD1. This CDR3 has 13 amino acids. With V trimmed by 5 bases and J by 3 bases, 4 bases remained unmatched. The CDR3 region has the DNA TGTGCCAGCAGTCGGCGGACAGGCTACGAGCAGTACTTC. This gives the protein CASSRRTGYEQYF.

This chain joins TRBV29-1 and TRBJ1-1; D unclear. V lost 0 bases and J 1 base, leaving 3 bases between the germline ends. CDR1 and CDR2 from the germline V gene are SQVTM and ANQGSEA. This CDR3 is built from 12 residues. The CDR3 DNA is TGCAGCGTTGAAGATCAGAACACTGAAGCTTTCTTT. Its protein is CSVEDQNTEAFF.

V usage is TRBV28 and J usage is TRBJ1-2; D gene unclear. The CDR3 extends over 16 amino acids. The germline V and J ends were trimmed by 2 bases and 4 bases, with 17 bases remaining between them. Germline-derived CDR1 and CDR2 are MDHEN and SYDVKM. The CDR3 bases are TGTGCCAGCAGTTTAACCGTCGCGGGTACGGCCTATGGCTACACCTTC. Translating gives CASSLTVAGTAYGYTF.

This clonotype was counted between two and nine times. The chain uses TRBV25-1 and TRBJ2-3; TRBD2 matches 11 bases. This CDR3 comprises 18 residues. The germline V gene encodes CDR1 MGHDK and CDR2 SYGVNS. After removal of 3 bases from V and 5 bases from J, the junction contained 13 bases not matched to a gene. The DNA for the CDR3 is TGTGCCAGCAGTGATCATAGACTAGCGGGGTTTACAGGAGATACGCAGTATTTT. Protein product: CASSDHRLAGFTGDTQYF.

This clonotype has only a few counts. The V and J genes are TRBV29-1 and TRBJ2-3; D remains unclear. CDR3 length: 13 residues. Trimming stripped 4 bases from V and 0 bases from J, with 8 bases between. CDR1 is SQVTM, CDR2 ANQGSEA, per germline. CDR3 in amino acids: CSVGRFSTDTQYF. The CDR3 bases are TGCAGCGTTGGCCGTTTTAGCACAGATACGCAGTATTTT.

The V and J genes are TRBV20-1 and TRBJ1-2; tentative D call: TRBD1 (6 bases). CDR1 and CDR2 (germline): DFQATT, SNEGSKA (reference sequence). V was pared by 0 bases and J by 2 bases, with 10 bases between. This CDR3 contains 14 residues. CDR3 in DNA: TGCAGTGCTAGAGACATGGGGACAAACTATGGCTACACCTTC. Its translation: CSARDMGTNYGYTF.

A few counts support this clonotype. The gene calls are TRBV6-5 and TRBJ2-1; the match to TRBD2 covers 11 bases. V shed 1 base, J shed 11 bases, and the junction held 4 bases outside the gene matches. This CDR3 spans 14 amino acids. CDR1 and CDR2 (germline): MNHEY, SVGAGI. DNA of the CDR3: TGTGCCAGCAGTTACTTGGGGACTAGCGGCAAGCAGTTCTTC. Encoded protein: CASSYLGTSGKQFF.

V usage is TRBV10-1 and J usage is TRBJ2-2; D might be TRBD2 (6 bases). Germline CDR1 WNHNN, CDR2 SYGVQD (reference sequence). V was trimmed by 1 base and J by 7 bases, leaving 7 bases between them. This CDR3 has 13 amino acids. CDR3 in amino acids: CASSEWRGGELFF. In DNA, the CDR3 is TGCGCCAGCAGTGAGTGGCGGGGCGGGGAGCTGTTTTTT.

The chain recombines TRBV6-1 with TRBJ2-5; no reliable D call. V was pared by 6 bases and J by 5 bases, with 16 bases between. This CDR3 is 14 amino acids long. Germline V gene data show CDR1 as MNHNS and CDR2 as SASEGT. The CDR3 here is CASRSSGKVETQYF. The CDR3 bases are TGTGCCAGCAGATCTTCAGGAAAGGTTGAGACCCAGTACTTC.

At least ten counts were recorded for this clonotype. The chain joins TRBV20-1 to TRBJ2-2, with unresolved D. The CDR3 length is 14 residues. CDR1 and CDR2 from the germline V gene are DFQATT and SNEGSKA (reference sequence). V was clipped by 4 bases and J by 1 base, with 10 bases between them. The CDR3 DNA is TGCAGTGCTAACGGACGGTTGAACACCGGGGAGCTGTTTTTT. Protein product: CSANGRLNTGELFF.

This rearrangement joins TRBV2 to TRBJ2-1; TRBD1 aligns across 10 bases. The germline V gene encodes CDR1 SNHLY and CDR2 FYNNEI. The length of the CDR3 is 17 residues. Germline trimming cut 7 bases from V and 2 bases from J; bases unmatched to any gene: 11. For the CDR3, the DNA is TGTGCCAGCAAATCGGGACAGGGGATAAGCGCCTACAATGAGCAGTTCTTC. Translated, it gives CASKSGQGISAYNEQFF.

This clonotype was counted ten times or more. The chain recombines TRBV12-3 or TRBV12-4 with TRBJ2-5; 8 bases fit TRBD1. The length of the CDR3 is 13 residues. V was clipped by 7 bases and J by 5 bases; unmatched bases: 6. This CDR3 reads CASNTGGRETQYF. CDR3 DNA: TGTGCCAGCAACACAGGGGGTCGGGAGACCCAGTACTTC.

The chain combines TRBV5-4 with TRBJ1-2; 10 bases align to TRBD1. This CDR3 region has 15 residues. V shed 1 base, J shed 6 bases, and the junction held 6 bases outside the gene matches. Germline V lookup: CDR1 SGHNT, CDR2 YYREEE (reference sequence). CDR3 DNA: TGTGCCAGCAGCTTGATGGGACAGGGGAGTCATGGCTACACCTTC. It codes for CASSLMGQGSHGYTF.

This clonotype was seen a few times. The chain carries TRBV10-3 and TRBJ2-1, with D uncertain. V lost 6 bases and J lost 6, with 18 bases in between. Germline CDR1 and CDR2: ENHRY and SYGVKD. The CDR3 sequence is 15 residues long. CDR3 sequence reads: CAIRTPATHTNEQFF. The CDR3 DNA follows: TGTGCCATCAGGACCCCGGCGACACATACCAATGAGCAGTTCTTC.

This clonotype was counted between two and nine times. V gene TRBV7-2 combines with J gene TRBJ1-6, with a possible D match to TRBD1 (5 bases). This CDR3 region has 16 residues. V was clipped by 5 bases and J by 0 bases, with 11 bases between them. Germline CDR1 is SGHTA and CDR2 is FQGNSA. This CDR3 is CASSTRGSSYNSPLHF. As DNA, the CDR3 is TGTGCCAGCAGCACACGGGGGAGCTCCTATAATTCACCCCTCCACTTT.

The genes are TRBV21-1 and TRBJ2-1; TRBD2, the D gene given by the table, was not confirmed from the DNA. TRBV21-1 is a recognized pseudogene. The CDR3 length is 17 residues. CDR3: CASSKPPASGRVSEQFF. The CDR3 region has the DNA TGTGCCAGCAGCAAACCCCCGGCTAGCGGGAGGGTGTCTGAGCAGTTCTTC.

J is TRBJ2-7 and V is TRBV5-8; 8 bases map to TRBD1. Germline CDR1 reads SGHTS; CDR2 reads YDEGEE. Trimming at V came to 4 bases and at J to 4 bases, leaving 10 bases not matched to a gene. The CDR3 runs to 15 residues. The CDR3 coding sequence is TGTGCCAGCAGCCTCAAAACCGGGACAGGTTACGAGCAGTACTTC. Residues: CASSLKTGTGYEQYF. Variable domain in full (rest from reference TRBV5-8 and TRBJ2-7): EAGVTQSPTHLIKTRGQQATLRCSPISGHTSVYWYQQALGLGLQFLLWYDEGEERNRGNFPPRFSGRQFPNYSSELNVNALELEDSALYLCASSLKTGTGYEQYFGPGTRLTVT.

The table lists this clonotype with many counts. This chain links TRBV20-1 with TRBJ2-2; TRBD1 might be the D (6 bases). This CDR3 has 16 residues. Germline V gene data show CDR1 as DFQATT and CDR2 as SNEGSKA (reference sequence). Trimming left V 2 bases short and J 2 bases short, with 15 bases between. The CDR3 region is CSARSGKGQNTGELFF. In DNA form, the CDR3 reads TGCAGTGCTAGATCTGGGAAGGGACAAAACACCGGGGAGCTGTTTTTT.

The table lists this clonotype with a few counts. The chain has TRBV10-1 and TRBJ2-1, with 10 bases identical to TRBD2. V shed 3 bases and J 9 bases; nucleotides not matched to a gene: 2. The CDR3 consists of 13 residues. Per the germline V gene, CDR1 is WNHNN and CDR2 is SYGVQD (reference sequence). The CDR3 coding sequence is TGCGCCAGCAGTGAAATAGCGGGAGGTGAGCAGTTCTTC. It codes for CASSEIAGGEQFF.

This clonotype has just one count. The rearrangement joins TRBV5-1 to TRBJ2-3; tentatively, D is TRBD1 (6 bases). The germline V gene has CDR1 SGHRS and CDR2 YFSETQ. The CDR3 spans 16 residues. The germline V and J ends were trimmed by 0 bases and 2 bases, with 13 bases remaining between them. The CDR3 nucleotides are TGCGCCAGCAGCTTGGCCCCTGGGGGCTTCACAGATACGCAGTATTTT. This translates into CASSLAPGGFTDTQYF.

Only a few counts were recorded for this clonotype. The J gene is TRBJ1-2, the V gene TRBV9, with 7 nucleotides matching TRBD1. J lost 10 bases, V lost 0 bases, and 9 bases had no gene match. The CDR3 spans 14 residues. Germline assignment: CDR1 SGDLS and CDR2 YYNGEE. This CDR3 is CASSVGSAGGDYTF. CDR3 nucleotides: TGTGCCAGCAGCGTAGGGTCGGCAGGGGGAGACTACACCTTC.

The sample holds a few counts of this clonotype. This chain connects TRBV27 to TRBJ2-7, with 7 positions matching TRBD2. J lost 3 bases, V lost 8 bases, and 4 bases had no gene match. CDR1 is MNHEY, CDR2 SMNVEV, per germline (reference sequence). This CDR3 spans 12 amino acids. CDR3 protein: CASFGGDYEQYF. The CDR3 DNA is TGTGCCAGCTTTGGGGGGGACTACGAGCAGTACTTC.

This clonotype has more than one count but fewer than ten. V gene TRBV12-3 or TRBV12-4 combines with J gene TRBJ1-5; 9 positions match TRBD1. The CDR3 spans 17 residues. Germline trimming cut 3 bases from V and 3 bases from J; bases unmatched to any gene: 9. CDR3 nucleotides: TGTGCCAGCAGTTTGTTTACAGGGGGCTTATACAATCAGCCCCAGCATTTT. It yields the protein CASSLFTGGLYNQPQHF.

The chain is built from TRBV7-9 and TRBJ1-5, with 10 bases fitting TRBD1. The germline V gene has CDR1 SEHNR and CDR2 FQNEAQ (reference sequence). After removal of 5 bases from V and 4 bases from J, the junction contained 5 bases not matched to a gene. The CDR3 length is 15 residues. For the CDR3, the DNA is TGTGCCAGCAGCGAGGGACAGGGGTCTAATCAGCCCCAGCATTTT. It codes for CASSEGQGSNQPQHF.

This clonotype was seen a handful of times. The V and J genes are TRBV10-2 and TRBJ2-5; D ambiguous. CDR3 length equals 13 residues. V was pared by 2 bases and J by 3 bases, with 7 bases between. The germline V gene has CDR1 WSHSY and CDR2 SAAADI. In DNA form, the CDR3 reads TGCGCCAGCAGTGAGATTGCGGAAGAGACCCAGTACTTC. It specifies CASSEIAEETQYF.

V usage is TRBV11-2 and J usage is TRBJ2-1, with 12 nucleotides matching TRBD2. V gave up 5 bases and J gave up 2 bases; unmatched junction bases: 7. The germline CDR1 and CDR2 sequences are SGHAT and FQNNGV. This CDR3 region has 17 residues. The CDR3 region is CASSPFRTSGAYNEQFF. The CDR3 DNA follows: TGTGCCAGCAGCCCGTTTCGGACTAGCGGGGCCTACAATGAGCAGTTCTTC.

This clonotype came up a few times. The V and J genes are TRBV19 and TRBJ1-2; D is undetermined. The germline V and J ends were trimmed by 6 bases and 0 bases, with 5 bases remaining between them. CDR1 is LNHDA, CDR2 SQIVND, per germline (reference sequence). The CDR3 has 12 residues. The DNA for the CDR3 is TGTGCCAGTAGAATGTCTAACTATGGCTACACCTTC. Its translation: CASRMSNYGYTF.